This section outlines one TCR beta chain sequence together with its context. Its cognate antigen is unknown. This specimen comes from a study of a mutant IDH1 vaccine in newly diagnosed glioma. Study as a whole: Once 4-6 weeks had passed after radiotherapy alone, vaccination started, or it started with temozolomide cycles.

Some clones are missing from TCRdb's copy, which holds only in-frame ones; the method was immunoSEQ multiplex PCR. The sample has roughly 62,000 clones; 70% to 90% are singletons. General study points: Seemingly, pseudoprogression had no relation to changes in the top peripheral T cell clonotypes.

Germline CDR1 and CDR2: SGHTA and FQGNSA. V dropped 5 bases and J dropped 8 bases, with 12 bases sitting between them. The CDR3 covers 12 residues. Time point indicated: week 11, during vaccination. Vaccine doses each comprised 300 ug of mutant IDH1 20-mer peptide, with topical imiquimod. The sequencing here drew on PBMCs, taken from a glioma patient whose treatment included an IDH1 peptide vaccine. The V and J genes are TRBV7-2 and TRBJ1-2; D not resolved. The source of this sequence is a man in his forties with glioma. In nucleotides, the CDR3 is TGTGCCAGCAGCCGAGAGGAGAGGGGCTACACCTTC. Translating gives CASSREERGYTF.